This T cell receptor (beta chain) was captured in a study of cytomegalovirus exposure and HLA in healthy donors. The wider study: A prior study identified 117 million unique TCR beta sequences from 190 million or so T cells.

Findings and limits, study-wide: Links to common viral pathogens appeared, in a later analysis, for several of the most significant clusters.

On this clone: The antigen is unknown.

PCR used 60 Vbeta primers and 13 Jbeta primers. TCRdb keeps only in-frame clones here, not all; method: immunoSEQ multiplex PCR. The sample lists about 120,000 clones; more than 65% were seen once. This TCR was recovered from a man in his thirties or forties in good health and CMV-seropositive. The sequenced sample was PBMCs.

The CDR3: CASSLAATGPVKIYGYTF. The CDR3 region has the DNA TGTGCCAGCAGCTTGGCCGCGACAGGCCCCGTAAAGATTTATGGCTACACCTTC. The rearrangement joins TRBV5-4 to TRBJ1-2; D possibly corresponds to TRBD1 (6 bases). The V gene lost 0 bases and the J gene lost 5 bases, with 23 bases spanning the gap. Germline CDR1 and CDR2: SGHNT and YYREEE (reference sequence). The CDR3 contains 18 residues. Looking up the rest from reference TRBV5-4 and TRBJ1-2 gives the full variable domain: ETGVTQSPTHLIKTRGQQVTLRCSSQSGHNTVSWYQQALGQGPQFIFQYYREEENGRGNFPPRFSGLQFPNYSSELNVNALELDDSALYLCASSLAATGPVKIYGYTFGSGTRLTVV.